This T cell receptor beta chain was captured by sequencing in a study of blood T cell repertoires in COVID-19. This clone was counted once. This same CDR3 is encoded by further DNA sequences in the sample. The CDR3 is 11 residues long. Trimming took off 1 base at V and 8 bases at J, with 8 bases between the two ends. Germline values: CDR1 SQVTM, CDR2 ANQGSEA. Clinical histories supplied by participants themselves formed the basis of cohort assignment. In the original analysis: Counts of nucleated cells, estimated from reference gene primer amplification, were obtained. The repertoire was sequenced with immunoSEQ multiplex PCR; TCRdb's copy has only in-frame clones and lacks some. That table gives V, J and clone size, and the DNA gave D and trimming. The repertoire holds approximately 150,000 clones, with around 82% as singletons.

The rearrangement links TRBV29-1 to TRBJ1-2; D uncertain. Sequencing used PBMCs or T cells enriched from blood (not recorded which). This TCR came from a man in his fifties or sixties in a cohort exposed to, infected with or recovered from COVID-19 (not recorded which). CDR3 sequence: CSVEGRRGYTF. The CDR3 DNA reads TGCAGCGTTGAAGGGAGACGCGGCTACACCTTC.